The clone carrying this T cell receptor (beta chain) occurred once. The antigen is not known. This entry belongs to a study of cytomegalovirus exposure and HLA in healthy donors. The CDR3 is 12 residues long. Trimming took off 1 base at V and 7 bases at J, with 8 bases between the two ends. Germline V CDR1 and CDR2: LNHDA, SQIVND (reference sequence). Those who donated were healthy bone marrow donors. General study results and limits: Presence/absence analyses took donor sequencing depth as roughly uniform.

The PCR contained 60 Vbeta and 13 Jbeta primers. Some clones are missing from TCRdb's copy, which holds only in-frame ones; the method was immunoSEQ multiplex PCR. The table lists a few hundred thousand clones, 60% to 85% of them singletons. The chain couples TRBV19 to TRBJ2-7, with D unclear. This TCR derives from a man in his forties or fifties in good health and CMV-seronegative. The sample consisted of PBMCs. The CDR3 here is CASSIGFQEQYF. CDR3 nucleotide sequence: TGTGCCAGTAGTATAGGGTTCCAGGAGCAGTACTTC.